This T cell receptor beta chain was captured by sequencing in a study of T-cell reconstitution after alpha-beta-depleted transplantation in children. Study-wide points: As was reported, about two months after transplant, alpha-beta T cells came from several hundred expanded graft clones.

V shed 6 bases, J shed 7 bases, and the junction held 7 bases outside the gene matches. This CDR3 has 12 residues. Germline CDR1 SQVTM, CDR2 ANQGSEA. Details on this clonotype: The antigen remains undetermined.

The authors prepared the TCRbeta library with unique molecular identifiers. One entry per CDR3 protein, called by TCRdb with MiXCR from the PCR reads. In the table there are about 210,000 distinct CDR3 sequences, over 15% of which are singletons. The rearrangement joins TRBV29-1 to TRBJ2-5, with 8 bases fitting TRBD1. The sequence was collected from a male patient between 2 and 9 years old who had a stem cell transplant for acute lymphoblastic leukemia, so the T cells may come from the graft donor. The specimen comprised PBMCs, mostly from graft donor cells, sampled 360 days after TCRalphabeta/CD19-depleted stem cell transplant. CDR3 amino acids: CSVVGQGGTQYF. CDR3 DNA sequence: TGCAGCGTCGTTGGACAGGGCGGGACCCAGTACTTC.